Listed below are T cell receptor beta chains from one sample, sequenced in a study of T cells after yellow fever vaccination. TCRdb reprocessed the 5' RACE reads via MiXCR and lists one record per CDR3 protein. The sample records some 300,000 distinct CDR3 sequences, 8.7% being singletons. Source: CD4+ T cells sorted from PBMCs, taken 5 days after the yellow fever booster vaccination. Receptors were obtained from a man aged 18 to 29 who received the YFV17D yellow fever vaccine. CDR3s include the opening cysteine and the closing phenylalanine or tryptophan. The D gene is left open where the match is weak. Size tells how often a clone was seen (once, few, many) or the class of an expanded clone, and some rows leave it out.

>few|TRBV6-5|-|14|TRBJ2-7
TGTGCCAGCTGCAGGGGCCTAAGCTCCTACGAGCAGTACTTC
CASCRGLSSYEQYF
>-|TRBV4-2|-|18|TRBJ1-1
TGTGCCAGCAGCCAAGGTCCGGGAGAAGAGGGGATGAACACTGAAGCTTTCTTT
CASSQGPGEEGMNTEAFF
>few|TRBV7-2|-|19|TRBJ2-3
TGTGCCAGCAGCTTAGAAATAGGTTGGTCTATAGCTAGCACAGATACGCAGTATTTT
CASSLEIGWSIASTDTQYF
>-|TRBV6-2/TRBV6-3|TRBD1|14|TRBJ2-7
TGTGCCAGCAGTCCCCGACAGGGCGCCTACGAGCAGTACTTC
CASSPRQGAYEQYF
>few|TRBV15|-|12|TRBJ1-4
TGTGCCACCAGCAGAGGGGGAGAAAAACTGTTTTTT
CATSRGGEKLFF
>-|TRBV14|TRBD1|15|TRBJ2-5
TGTGCCAGCAGCGTACCCGGGACAGGGGGCTCGGCCCAGTACTTC
CASSVPGTGGSAQYF
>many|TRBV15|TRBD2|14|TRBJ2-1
TGTGCCACCAGCAGACTAGCGGGGTACAATGAGCAGTTCTTC
CATSRLAGYNEQFF
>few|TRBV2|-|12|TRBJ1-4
TGTGCCAGCAACCCAGTTAATGAAAAACTGTTTTTT
CASNPVNEKLFF
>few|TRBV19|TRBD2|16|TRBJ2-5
TGTGCCAGTAGTGCCCAACTAGCGGGGGATGTGAAGACCCAGTACTTC
CASSAQLAGDVKTQYF
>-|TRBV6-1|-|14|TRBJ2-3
TGTGCCAGCAGTGAAGCTTCGCACACAGATACGCAGTATTTT
CASSEASHTDTQYF
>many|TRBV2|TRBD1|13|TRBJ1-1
TGTGCCAGCAGAAAAACAGGGGGGGCTGAAGCTTTCTTT
CASRKTGGAEAFF
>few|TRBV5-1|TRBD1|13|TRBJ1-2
TGCGCCAGCAGCCCATCAGGACAGGGTGACTACACCTTC
CASSPSGQGDYTF
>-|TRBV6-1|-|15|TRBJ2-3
TGTGCCAGCAGCCGAGGGTTATCGGGCCCAGATACGCAGTATTTT
CASSRGLSGPDTQYF
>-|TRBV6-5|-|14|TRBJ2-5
TGTGCCAGCAGTTACCGAGGGAGTCCGGAGACCCAGTACTTC
CASSYRGSPETQYF
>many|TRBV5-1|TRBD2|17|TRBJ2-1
TGCGCCAGCAGCTTGGGTGTCCTAGCGGGGGCCAAGAATGAGCAGTTCTTC
CASSLGVLAGAKNEQFF
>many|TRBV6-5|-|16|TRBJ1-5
TGTGCCAGCAGTTACAGGGCAGGGTATAGCAATCAGCCCCAGCATTTT
CASSYRAGYSNQPQHF
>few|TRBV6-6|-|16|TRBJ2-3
TGTGCCAGCAGTCGCCCAAGGGACTTTAGCACAGATACGCAGTATTTT
CASSRPRDFSTDTQYF
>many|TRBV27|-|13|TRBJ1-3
TGTGCCAGCAGTTCAGGTGTTGGAAACACCATATATTTT
CASSSGVGNTIYF
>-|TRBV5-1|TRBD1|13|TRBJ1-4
TGCGCCAGTAGCGGACAGGCTAATGAAAAACTGTTTTTT
CASSGQANEKLFF
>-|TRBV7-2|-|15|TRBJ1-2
TGTGCCAGCACCTCCGAGCGCCTGACCATCTATGCCTACACCTTC
CASTSERLTIYAYTF
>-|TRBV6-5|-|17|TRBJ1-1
TGTGCCAGCAGTTACTGGTTCAGTGCCCCATCGGGCACTGAAGCTTTCTTT
CASSYWFSAPSGTEAFF
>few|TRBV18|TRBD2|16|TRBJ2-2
TGTGCCAGCTCACCGCCTCTAGCGGGGGTCATCGGGGAGCTGTTTTTT
CASSPPLAGVIGELFF
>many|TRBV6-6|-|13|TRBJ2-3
TGTGCCAGCAGTAGTGCCGGGAGAGATACGCAGTATTTT
CASSSAGRDTQYF